A single sample gave rise to the 6 T cell receptor beta chains below, sequenced in a study of shared clonotypes between healthy human individuals. Data came from immunoSEQ multiplex PCR; TCRdb stores just in-frame clones and leaves some out. The sample carries approximately 530,000 clones, about 96% recorded once. Sequencing input: naive CD4+ T cells sorted from blood. The subset was: CD45RA+ positively selected. These receptors were collected from a young woman in good health.

Details on this clone: This CDR3 is also generated by other DNA sequences in the sample. The rearrangement uses TRBV20-1 and TRBJ1-2, with D perhaps TRBD1 (5 bases). Trimming shortened V by 6 bases and J by 4 bases, and 9 bases separated the two germline ends. This CDR3 has 11 amino acids. The germline V gene has CDR1 DFQATT and CDR2 SNEGSKA (reference sequence). CDR3 region: CSASGTYGYTF. The CDR3 coding sequence is TGCAGTGCCTCCGGGACCTATGGCTACACCTTC.

The table lists this clone with a count of one. The chain recombines TRBV19 with TRBJ1-5, with D possibly matching TRBD1 (5 bases). The CDR3 runs 15 residues. Trimming took 0 bases from V and 3 from J, leaving 9 bases between them. CDR1 is LNHDA and CDR2 is SQIVND in the germline V gene (reference sequence). Here the CDR3 reads CASSIDLRDNQPQHF. In DNA form, the CDR3 reads TGTGCCAGTAGTATAGATCTCAGGGACAATCAGCCCCAGCATTTT.

The chain combines TRBV27 with TRBJ1-5, with D unclear. V was trimmed by 5 bases and J by 2 bases, leaving 10 bases between them. Germline V gene sequence: CDR1 MNHEY, CDR2 SMNVEV (reference sequence). This CDR3 region has 14 residues. The CDR3 spells CASSDLKRNQPQHF. In nucleotides, the CDR3 is TGTGCCAGCAGTGACCTAAAGCGCAATCAGCCCCAGCATTTT.

The chain uses TRBV5-4 and TRBJ1-2; possibly TRBD1 for D (6 bases). The V and J ends lost 5 bases and 3 bases respectively, with 11 bases between them. The CDR3 runs 13 residues. The V gene's germline CDR1 is SGHNT and CDR2 YYREEE (reference sequence). CDR3 bases: TGTGCCAGCAGGTTGACAGGCGACTATGGCTACACCTTC. This translates into CASRLTGDYGYTF.

The rearrangement links TRBV6-6 to TRBJ1-5, with 9 bases aligning to TRBD1. Looked up from germline, CDR1 is MNHNY and CDR2 is SVGAGI (reference sequence). This CDR3 region has 14 residues. V shed 6 bases, J shed 6 bases, and the junction held 6 bases outside the gene matches. For the CDR3, the DNA is TGTGCCAGCAGGAGGGACAGGGATGGTCAGCCCCAGCATTTT. It yields the protein CASRRDRDGQPQHF.

The chain has TRBV28 and TRBJ1-1, with D perhaps TRBD1 (6 bases). Germline V gene data show CDR1 as MDHEN and CDR2 as SYDVKM. Trimming left V 4 bases short and J 3 bases short, with 15 bases between. The CDR3 has 15 residues. The CDR3 DNA reads TGTGCCAGCAGTTCTGGGGGAAGGGGGGACACTGAAGCTTTCTTT. Encoded protein: CASSSGGRGDTEAFF.